Listed here are 23 T cell receptor beta chains from one sample, sequenced in a study of blood T cell repertoires in COVID-19. Profiled with immunoSEQ multiplex PCR; TCRdb holds only in-frame clones, not every one. Among just over 150,000 clones listed, around 92% were seen once. The sequenced material came from peripheral blood. The receptors were gathered from a man aged 25 to 45 with COVID-19, enrolled during active disease.

This clone was recorded once. The genes are TRBV11-3 and TRBJ2-3, with 7 bases fitting TRBD1. CDR1 and CDR2 (germline): SGHNT, YENEEA. The CDR3 extends over 14 amino acids. The junction had 7 bases not matched to a gene; V was cut back by 5 bases and J by 5 bases. CDR3 in amino acids: CASSIGQARDTQYF. The CDR3 DNA sequence: TGTGCCAGCAGCATCGGACAGGCCCGAGATACGCAGTATTTT.

V gene TRBV6-6 combines with J gene TRBJ1-5, with D tentatively TRBD1 (6 bases). The germline CDR1 and CDR2 sequences are MNHNY and SVGAGI (reference sequence). The CDR3 has 12 residues. V lost 11 bases to trimming and J lost 4 bases, with 12 bases between them. CDR3 nucleotides: TGTGCCTGTGCCCAGGGGAATCAGCCCCAGCATTTT. Protein: CACAQGNQPQHF.

This chain joins TRBV6-2 or TRBV6-3 and TRBJ2-5; perhaps TRBD1 as D (5 bases). The CDR3 spans 13 residues. V was trimmed by 5 bases and J by 5 bases, leaving 12 bases between them. Germline CDR1 MNHEY, CDR2 SVGEGT. DNA of the CDR3: TGTGCCAGCAGTCAAAAGGGGCACGAGACCCAGTACTTC. It yields the protein CASSQKGHETQYF.

This rearrangement joins TRBV7-3 to TRBJ1-1; 9 bases are shared with TRBD1. V lost 5 bases to trimming and J lost 0 bases; unmatched junction nucleotides: 7. The length of the CDR3 is 16 residues. Per germline, CDR1 SGHTA and CDR2 FQGTGA. The CDR3: CASSETGGRMNTEAFF. In DNA form, the CDR3 reads TGTGCCAGCAGCGAGACAGGGGGACGGATGAACACTGAAGCTTTCTTT.

The chain uses TRBV6-1 and TRBJ1-1; TRBD1 might be the D (5 bases). Trimming stripped 2 bases from V and 0 bases from J, with 13 bases between. The CDR3 covers 16 residues. CDR1 MNHNS and CDR2 SASEGT come from the germline V gene. The CDR3 DNA reads TGTGCCAGCAGTGAATTCAGGGTACGGCTGAACACTGAAGCTTTCTTT. Protein sequence: CASSEFRVRLNTEAFF.

The chain joins TRBV10-3 to TRBJ1-4; no clear D. The CDR3 loop spans 16 amino acids. Germline V gene lookup returns CDR1 ENHRY and CDR2 SYGVKD. V lost 0 bases and J 5 bases, leaving 13 bases between the germline ends. CDR3 DNA sequence: TGTGCCATCAGTGAGTCGAAAGGCGGCGGGAATGAAAAACTGTTTTTT. Translation gives CAISESKGGGNEKLFF.

The chain joins TRBV27 to TRBJ1-5, with D maybe TRBD1 (5 bases). The CDR3 has 14 amino acids. The germline V gene encodes CDR1 MNHEY and CDR2 SMNVEV (reference sequence). Trimming took off 3 bases at V and 4 bases at J, with 10 bases between the two ends. The CDR3 coding sequence is TGTGCCAGCAGTTTGCAGGGTGGTAATCAGCCCCAGCATTTT. This codes for CASSLQGGNQPQHF.

V gene TRBV7-2 combines with J gene TRBJ2-5; 8 bases map to TRBD1. The germline V gene encodes CDR1 SGHTA and CDR2 FQGNSA. This CDR3 has 14 residues. The ends lost 5 bases at V and 3 bases at J; junction bases unmatched: 5. Here the CDR3 reads CASSTDRVKETQYF. The CDR3 region has the DNA TGTGCCAGCAGCACGGACAGGGTTAAAGAGACCCAGTACTTC.

The chain combines TRBV27 with TRBJ2-7; D may be TRBD1 (6 bases). There are 12 residues in the CDR3. The germline gives CDR1 MNHEY, CDR2 SMNVEV (reference sequence). The V end lost 7 bases, the J end lost 3 bases, and 10 bases lay between the germline ends. This CDR3 is CASMGANYEQYF. As DNA, the CDR3 is TGTGCCAGCATGGGGGCCAACTACGAGCAGTACTTC.

The J gene is TRBJ1-5, the V gene TRBV7-3, with a weak D call TRBD1 (6 bases). The germline V and J ends were trimmed by 3 bases and 0 bases, with 12 bases remaining between them. The CDR3 is 16 amino acids. CDR1 and CDR2 (germline): SGHTA, FQGTGA. The CDR3 protein is CASSFPGEFSNQPQHF. The CDR3 coding sequence is TGTGCCAGCAGCTTTCCAGGGGAATTTAGCAATCAGCCCCAGCATTTT.

The sample holds a few counts of this clone. This chain connects TRBV24-1 to TRBJ2-1; 8 bases are a match to TRBD2. With 3 bases clipped from V and 8 bases from J, the junction kept 8 bases outside the gene matches. CDR1 KGHDR and CDR2 SFDVKD come from the germline V gene. The CDR3 extends over 15 amino acids. Written as DNA, the CDR3 is TGTGCCACCAGTGATCCGAAGCGGGAGAGGGATGAGCAGTTCTTC. Translating gives CATSDPKRERDEQFF.

The gene calls are TRBV24-1 and TRBJ2-7, with D unresolved. The CDR3 has 17 residues. In germline, CDR1 is KGHDR, CDR2 SFDVKD. V was pared by 4 bases and J by 5 bases, with 23 bases between. CDR3 residues: CATSEPRCRQVIHEQYF. The CDR3 nucleotides are TGTGCCACCAGTGAACCCCGATGTCGGCAGGTTATCCACGAGCAGTACTTC.

The chain couples TRBV7-9 to TRBJ2-2, with a tentative D call TRBD1 (6 bases). The CDR3 loop spans 14 amino acids. The V gene lost 7 bases and the J gene lost 5 bases, with 14 bases spanning the gap. Germline V CDR1 and CDR2: SEHNR, FQNEAQ (reference sequence). The CDR3 here is CASNPRGGTGELFF. CDR3 DNA sequence: TGTGCCAGCAACCCTAGAGGGGGAACCGGGGAGCTGTTTTTT.

This rearrangement joins TRBV4-2 to TRBJ2-3; 11 positions match TRBD2. The CDR3 has 17 residues. J gave up 1 base and V 3 bases, and 6 bases lay outside the gene matches. The germline V gene has CDR1 LGHNA and CDR2 YNFKEQ. CDR3 DNA sequence: TGTGCCAGCAGCCAGACTCTAGCGGGGGGAGGCACAGATACGCAGTATTTT. As protein: CASSQTLAGGGTDTQYF.

A word on this clone: Other DNA sequences in the sample encode the same CDR3. The chain carries TRBV5-6 and TRBJ2-5, with a weak D call TRBD2 (6 bases). The germline V and J ends were trimmed by 2 bases and 5 bases, with 13 bases remaining between them. The CDR3 sequence is 14 residues long. The germline V gene encodes CDR1 SGHDT and CDR2 YYEEEE. CDR3: CASSLRAGRETQYF. Here the CDR3 DNA reads TGTGCCAGCAGCTTACGGGCGGGGAGGGAGACCCAGTACTTC.

In this sample, this clone turned up once. V usage is TRBV6-2 or TRBV6-3 and J usage is TRBJ2-5; D ambiguous. With 2 bases removed from V and 5 bases from J, the gap between germline ends came to 6 bases. Germline values: CDR1 MNHEY, CDR2 SVGEGT. The CDR3 sequence is 12 residues long. CDR3 coding DNA: TGTGCCAGCAGTTACCGAGCGGAGACCCAGTACTTC. It yields the protein CASSYRAETQYF.

The V call is TRBV6-5, the J call TRBJ1-1; tentative D call: TRBD1 (6 bases). The CDR3 covers 15 residues. V dropped 7 bases and J dropped 2 bases, with 17 bases sitting between them. In germline, CDR1 is MNHEY, CDR2 SVGAGI. The CDR3 sequence: CASINPGRGNTEAFF. The CDR3, as DNA: TGTGCCAGCATCAACCCGGGCAGGGGTAACACTGAAGCTTTCTTT.

This rearrangement joins TRBV18 to TRBJ2-7; TRBD2 matches at 13 bases. The germline V gene encodes CDR1 KGHSH and CDR2 LQKENI. The CDR3 runs 15 residues. Trimming removed 6 bases from V and 3 bases from J; junction bases left unmatched: 5. This CDR3 is CASSQWTSGSYEQYF. The CDR3 coding sequence is TGTGCCAGCTCCCAATGGACTAGCGGGAGCTACGAGCAGTACTTC.

The V call is TRBV11-2, the J call TRBJ1-2; 7 nucleotides align to TRBD1. Trimming took 0 bases from V and 8 from J; bases not matched to a gene: 6. The CDR3 has 14 amino acids. The germline CDR1 and CDR2 sequences are SGHAT and FQNNGV. The CDR3 nucleotides read TGTGCCAGCAGCTTAGATCCAGGGGGAAGGGGCTACACCTTC. It encodes CASSLDPGGRGYTF.

The chain combines TRBV5-4 with TRBJ1-2; 9 nucleotides line up with TRBD1. V shed 2 bases, J shed 4 bases, and the junction held 6 bases outside the gene matches. The CDR3 is 15 amino acids. Germline-derived CDR1 and CDR2 are SGHNT and YYREEE (reference sequence). In nucleotides, the CDR3 is TGTGCCAGCAGCTTAAACAGGGGGCGCGGCTATGGCTACACCTTC. This codes for CASSLNRGRGYGYTF.

The V call is TRBV12-3 or TRBV12-4, the J call TRBJ1-2; no reliable D call. The CDR3 totals 13 residues. V lost 3 bases and J lost 7, with 12 bases in between. For the CDR3, the DNA is TGTGCCAGCAGTTTGGGGAGGGCCTCTGGCTACACCTTC. Amino acid sequence: CASSLGRASGYTF.

This clone has just one count. V gene TRBV19 combines with J gene TRBJ1-1; 8 bases line up with TRBD1. Per the germline V gene, CDR1 is LNHDA and CDR2 is SQIVND (reference sequence). The CDR3 is 14 amino acids. Trimming at V came to 7 bases and at J to 6 bases, leaving 10 bases not matched to a gene. Here the CDR3 reads CASNHQGAGAEAFF. In DNA, the CDR3 is TGTGCCAGTAACCATCAGGGGGCCGGCGCTGAAGCTTTCTTT.

The chain recombines TRBV9 with TRBJ2-1; TRBD1 agrees at 9 bases. Germline V gene data show CDR1 as SGDLS and CDR2 as YYNGEE. V dropped 4 bases and J dropped 0; count of bases not matched to a gene: 14. The CDR3 covers 19 residues. The DNA of the CDR3 is TGTGCCAGCAGCTTAACCGGGACAGGGTGGTCAAGCTCCTACAATGAGCAGTTCTTC. This sequence encodes CASSLTGTGWSSSYNEQFF.